This is a list of T cell receptor beta chains from one sample in a study of shared clonotypes between healthy human individuals. Some clones are missing from TCRdb's copy, which holds only in-frame ones; the method was immunoSEQ multiplex PCR. The table lists about 2.4 million clones, approximately 94% of them singletons. The sequencing input was naive CD4+ T cells sorted from blood. The receptors stem from a man aged 18 to 35 in good health. Both conserved end residues are trimmed from each CDR3. The D gene is left open where the match is weak.

13	TRBV11-3	NA	TRBJ2-3	ASSSRSVAPDTQY
12	TRBV10-3	NA	TRBJ2-7	AISEWDRSYEQY
12	TRBV9	NA	TRBJ1-2	ASSVMGVSYGYT
13	TRBV10-3	NA	TRBJ2-1	AISSGLTAGDEQF
11	TRBV28	NA	TRBJ1-3	ASSQGGRNTIY
13	TRBV10-2	NA	TRBJ2-7	ASSESGGEPYEQY
12	TRBV10-3	TRBD1	TRBJ1-2	AISVPRQGDGYT
11	TRBV10-3	NA	TRBJ1-2	AISETSAGGYT
11	TRBV5-1	NA	TRBJ1-3	ASSPASGNTIY
14	TRBV7-9	TRBD1	TRBJ2-7	ASSGFTAGTAYEQY
9	TRBV4-3	NA	TRBJ2-3	ASSQGDTQY
16	TRBV11-3	TRBD1	TRBJ1-1	ASSASRLRQGKNTEAF